A selection of T cell receptor beta chains follows, all from one sample in a study of blood T cells in healthy people across ages. TCRdb used MiXCR to reprocess the 5' RACE reads, holding one entry per CDR3 protein. The repertoire holds roughly 790,000 distinct CDR3 sequences, with around 46% as singletons. Material: blood. The receptors derive from a woman in her fifties or sixties in good health. CDR3s leave out the opening cysteine and the closing phenylalanine or tryptophan. Fields, in order: V gene, CDR3 protein.

V: TRBV20-1; CDR3: SAVRTNYGYT
V: TRBV4-2; CDR3: ASSQEQDTDTRY
V: TRBV7-2; CDR3: ASSNSGGYEQY
V: TRBV7-9; CDR3: ASSPPRGHIT
V: TRBV29-1; CDR3: SVDGQGEGDEQF
V: TRBV7-9; CDR3: ASSLRRAGVETQY
V: TRBV5-1; CDR3: ASSLDASGNSYEQY
V: TRBV3-1; CDR3: ASSQGDRTYNEQF
V: TRBV7-2; CDR3: ASSYRTSGGEQY
V: TRBV11-2; CDR3: ASRAYRVGENEQF
V: TRBV20-1; CDR3: SARATGTSYYGYT
V: TRBV20-1; CDR3: SASLDRGLLETQY
V: TRBV7-9; CDR3: ASLGGPYNEQY
V: TRBV6-2/TRBV6-3; CDR3: ASSSRREQY
V: TRBV6-1; CDR3: ASSEVGRGEGTDTQY
V: TRBV5-1; CDR3: ASSLDGRNQPQH
V: TRBV7-2; CDR3: ASSLVSPSEEAF
V: TRBV10-3; CDR3: ASRPSANTGELF
V: TRBV2; CDR3: ASSELRRSSYNEQF
V: TRBV25-1; CDR3: ASSEYRGRNEQY
V: TRBV20-1; CDR3: SARTGGLNNSPLH
V: TRBV12-3/TRBV12-4; CDR3: ASSQPRGLSGNTIY
V: TRBV6-5; CDR3: ASSPRVPYTDTQY
V: TRBV12-3/TRBV12-4; CDR3: ASTLGDRRQPQH
V: TRBV18; CDR3: ASSPADSYYEQY
V: TRBV6-2/TRBV6-3; CDR3: ASSQPGEWSEAF
V: TRBV5-1; CDR3: ASSNRDRAYEQY
V: TRBV27; CDR3: ASSQTGAGGYT
V: TRBV20-1; CDR3: SARDRKWNTEAF
V: TRBV9; CDR3: ASSVDPGQVWADTEAF
V: TRBV5-1; CDR3: ASSLEGSDNSPLH
V: TRBV20-1; CDR3: SARGSGGPANEKLF
V: TRBV6-4; CDR3: ASSMEGGEQF
V: TRBV29-1; CDR3: SVGAQGLHEQY
V: TRBV2; CDR3: ASSSQDSNQPQH
V: TRBV29-1; CDR3: SVAGGNTEAF
V: TRBV9; CDR3: ASKQAQNTGELF
V: TRBV7-3; CDR3: ASSLNRALSNTGELF
V: TRBV3-1; CDR3: ASSQDLGSTEAF
V: TRBV12-3/TRBV12-4; CDR3: ASSLPVGRGEETQY
V: TRBV18; CDR3: ASHTGLEGGEQY
V: TRBV20-1; CDR3: SAPASGRTLTKNIQY
V: TRBV14; CDR3: ASSPWRGGRQETQY
V: TRBV5-1; CDR3: ASSLIGTSGITDTQY
V: TRBV6-6; CDR3: ASSRGPETRY
V: TRBV10-3; CDR3: AISGAGAPYEQY
V: TRBV29-1; CDR3: SVHSPPRPDYNERF
V: TRBV28; CDR3: ASSLIGDLRTYEQY
V: TRBV9; CDR3: ASSVDPGGVYEQY
V: TRBV6-1; CDR3: ASSVLAGALTDTQY
V: TRBV7-9; CDR3: ASSSPGVTGELF